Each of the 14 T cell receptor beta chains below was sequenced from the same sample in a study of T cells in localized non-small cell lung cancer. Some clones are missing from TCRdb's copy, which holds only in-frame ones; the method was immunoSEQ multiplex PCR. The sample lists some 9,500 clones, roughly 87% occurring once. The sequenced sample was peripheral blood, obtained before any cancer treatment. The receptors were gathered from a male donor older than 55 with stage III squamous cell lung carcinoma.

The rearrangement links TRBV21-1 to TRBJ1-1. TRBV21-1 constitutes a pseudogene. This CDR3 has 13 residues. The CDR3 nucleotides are TGTGCCAGCAGCAGGGGTTCAAACACTGAAGCTTTCTTT. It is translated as CASSRGSNTEAFF.

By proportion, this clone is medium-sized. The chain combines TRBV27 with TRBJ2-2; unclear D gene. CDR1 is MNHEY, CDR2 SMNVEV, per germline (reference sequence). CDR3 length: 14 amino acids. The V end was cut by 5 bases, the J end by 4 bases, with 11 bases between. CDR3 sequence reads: CASSPSGLTGELFF. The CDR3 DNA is TGTGCCAGCAGTCCAAGTGGGCTCACCGGGGAGCTGTTTTTT.

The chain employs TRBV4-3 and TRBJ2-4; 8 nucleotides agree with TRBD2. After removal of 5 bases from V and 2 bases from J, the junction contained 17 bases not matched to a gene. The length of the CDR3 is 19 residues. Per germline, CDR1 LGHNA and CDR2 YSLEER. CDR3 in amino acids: CASSESGGGRPFSKNIQYF. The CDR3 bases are TGCGCCAGCAGCGAATCGGGCGGGGGGCGGCCTTTCTCCAAAAACATTCAGTACTTC.

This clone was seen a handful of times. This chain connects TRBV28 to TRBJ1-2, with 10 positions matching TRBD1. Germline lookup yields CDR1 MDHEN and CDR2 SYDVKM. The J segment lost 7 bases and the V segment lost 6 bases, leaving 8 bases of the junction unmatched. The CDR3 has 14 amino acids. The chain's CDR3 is CASRLKTGGAGYTF. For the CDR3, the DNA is TGTGCCAGCAGACTCAAGACAGGGGGCGCTGGCTACACCTTC.

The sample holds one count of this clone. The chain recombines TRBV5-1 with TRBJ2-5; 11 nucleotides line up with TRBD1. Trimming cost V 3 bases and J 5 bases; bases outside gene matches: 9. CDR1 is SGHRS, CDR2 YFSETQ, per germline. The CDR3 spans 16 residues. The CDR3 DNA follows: TGCGCCAGCAGCTCCTGGACAGGGGGCGGTGAGGAGACCCAGTACTTC. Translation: CASSSWTGGGEETQYF.

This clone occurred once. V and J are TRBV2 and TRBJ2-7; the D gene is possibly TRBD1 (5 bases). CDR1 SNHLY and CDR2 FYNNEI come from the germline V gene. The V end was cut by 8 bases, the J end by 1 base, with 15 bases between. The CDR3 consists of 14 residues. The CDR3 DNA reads TGTGCCAGCCGACAGAACAGGAATTCCTACGAGCAGTACTTC. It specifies CASRQNRNSYEQYF. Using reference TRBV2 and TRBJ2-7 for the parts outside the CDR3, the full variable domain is EPEVTQTPSHQVTQMGQEVILRCVPISNHLYFYWYRQILGQKVEFLVSFYNNEISEKSEIFDDQFSVERPDGSNFTLKIRSTKLEDSAMYFCASRQNRNSYEQYFGPGTRLTVT.

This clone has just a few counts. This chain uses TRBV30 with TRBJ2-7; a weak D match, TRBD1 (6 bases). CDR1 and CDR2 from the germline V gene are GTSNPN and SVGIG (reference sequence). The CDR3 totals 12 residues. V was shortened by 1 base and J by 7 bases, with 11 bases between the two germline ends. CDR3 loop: CAWSDRVAEQYF. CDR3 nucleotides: TGTGCCTGGAGTGACAGGGTGGCTGAGCAGTACTTC.

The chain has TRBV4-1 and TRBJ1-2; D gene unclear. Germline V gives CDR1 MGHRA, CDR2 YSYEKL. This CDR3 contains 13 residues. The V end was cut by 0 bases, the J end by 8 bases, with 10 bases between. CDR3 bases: TGCGCCAGCAGCCAAGATAGCCTCCGGGGCTACACCTTC. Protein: CASSQDSLRGYTF.

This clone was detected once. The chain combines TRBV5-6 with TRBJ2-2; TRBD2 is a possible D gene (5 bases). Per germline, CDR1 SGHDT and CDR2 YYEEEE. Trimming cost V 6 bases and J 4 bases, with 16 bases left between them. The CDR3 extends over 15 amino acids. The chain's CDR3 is CASTPGIRITGELFF. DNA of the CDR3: TGTGCCAGCACCCCGGGGATAAGGATCACCGGGGAGCTGTTTTTT. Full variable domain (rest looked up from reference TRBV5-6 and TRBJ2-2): DAGVTQSPTHLIKTRGQQVTLRCSPKSGHDTVSWYQQALGQGPQFIFQYYEEEERQRGNFPDRFSGHQFPNYSSELNVNALLLGDSALYLCASTPGIRITGELFFGEGSRLTVL.

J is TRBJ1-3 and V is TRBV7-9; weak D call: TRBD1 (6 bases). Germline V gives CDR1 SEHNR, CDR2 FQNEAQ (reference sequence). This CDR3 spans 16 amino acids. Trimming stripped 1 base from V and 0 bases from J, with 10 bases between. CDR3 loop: CASSLGQDSSGNTIYF. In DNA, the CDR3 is TGTGCCAGCAGCTTAGGGCAGGACAGCTCTGGAAACACCATATATTTT.

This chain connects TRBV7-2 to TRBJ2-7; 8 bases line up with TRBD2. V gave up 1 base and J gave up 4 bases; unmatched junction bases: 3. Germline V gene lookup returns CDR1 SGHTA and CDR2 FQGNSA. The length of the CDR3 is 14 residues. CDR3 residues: CASSLGRGGYEQYF. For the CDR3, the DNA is TGTGCCAGCAGCTTAGGCCGGGGGGGGTACGAGCAGTACTTC.

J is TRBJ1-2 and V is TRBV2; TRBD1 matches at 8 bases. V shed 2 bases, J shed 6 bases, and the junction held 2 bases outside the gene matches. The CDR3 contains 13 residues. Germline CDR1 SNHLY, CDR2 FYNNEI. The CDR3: CASSEQGAHGYTF. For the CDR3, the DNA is TGTGCCAGCAGTGAACAGGGGGCGCATGGCTACACCTTC.

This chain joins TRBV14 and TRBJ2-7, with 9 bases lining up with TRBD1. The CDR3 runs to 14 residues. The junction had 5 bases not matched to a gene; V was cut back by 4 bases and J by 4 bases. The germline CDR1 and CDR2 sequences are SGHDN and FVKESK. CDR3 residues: CASSLRDREYEQYF. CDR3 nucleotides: TGTGCCAGCAGCCTTCGGGACAGGGAGTACGAGCAGTACTTC.

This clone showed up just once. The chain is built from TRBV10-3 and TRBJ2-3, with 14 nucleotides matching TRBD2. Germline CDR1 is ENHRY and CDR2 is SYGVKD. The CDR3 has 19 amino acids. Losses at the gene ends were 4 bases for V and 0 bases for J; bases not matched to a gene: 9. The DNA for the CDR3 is TGTGCCATCAGTGGGGGACTAGCGGGGGTCTTTTCTAGCACAGATACGCAGTATTTT. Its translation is CAISGGLAGVFSSTDTQYF.